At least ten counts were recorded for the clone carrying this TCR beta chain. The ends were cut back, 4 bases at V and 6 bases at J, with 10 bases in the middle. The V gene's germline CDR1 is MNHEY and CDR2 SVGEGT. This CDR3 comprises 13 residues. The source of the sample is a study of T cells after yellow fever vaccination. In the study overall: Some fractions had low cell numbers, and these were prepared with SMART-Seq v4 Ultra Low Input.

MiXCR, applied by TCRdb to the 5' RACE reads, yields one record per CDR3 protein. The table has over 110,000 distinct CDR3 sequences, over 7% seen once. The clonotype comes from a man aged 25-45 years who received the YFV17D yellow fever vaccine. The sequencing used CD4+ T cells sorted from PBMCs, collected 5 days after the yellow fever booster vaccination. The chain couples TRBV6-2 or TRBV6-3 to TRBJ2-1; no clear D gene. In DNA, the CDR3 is TGTGCCAGCAGTTGGATAGGCGCCAATGAGCAGTTCTTC. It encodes CASSWIGANEQFF.